This entry features one T cell receptor (beta chain) sequence. It has no known antigen specificity. No much larger clonotype is one base removed from it; base qualities were not supplied. The method was the immunoSEQ multiplex PCR assay. A mixture of 60 forward primers for TCR Vbeta segments and 13 reverse primers for TCR Jbeta segments was used in the multiplex PCR. A multiplex PCR assay on genomic DNA amplified the CDR3 region of rearranged TCR beta genes. Amplified TCR beta libraries were sequenced as 87-base-pair reads on the Illumina HiSeq System. Processing in the source paper ran as follows. A later analysis tallied around 80 million unique TCR beta chains across the 610 or so repertoires, and approximately 9.9 million of those chains were shared by two or more donors. A nearest-neighbor algorithm error-corrected the raw reads and collapsed the reads into unique sequences, merging closely related sequences to remove PCR and sequencing errors. To assign V, D and J gene segments, CDR3 sequences were aligned to IMGT reference sequences. For a sequence to be retained, a match of at least six nucleotides was required to both a V gene segment and a J gene segment. A rearrangement counted as productive if the CDR3 had no stop codons and remained in frame with V and J, and every other rearrangement counted as non-productive. Following IMGT convention, CDR3 was defined as the stretch from the second conserved V-encoded cysteine up to the conserved J-encoded phenylalanine. The earlier analysis of roughly 590 of the donors excluded sequences that lacked an unambiguous match to a single V gene segment. In an earlier analysis of around 590 of the donors, a V segment was called functional when productive rearrangements were above 56.7%, and segregating when the standard deviation between donors exceeded 5%. A statistical classification framework was built to diagnose cytomegalovirus status from the catalog of TCR beta chain sequences. In a later analysis, V and J genes were assigned by comparing TCR nucleotide sequences against IMGT/GENE-DB human TR gene sequences. Using the TCRdist pipeline, a later analysis assigned CDR3 sequences along with most-parsimonious VDJ recombination scenarios. In a later analysis, each TCR beta chain was defined by its CDR3 amino acid sequence together with its V-gene family, and reads without a unique V-gene family were excluded. In a later analysis, several hundred highly shared, low-generation-probability nucleotide sequences were removed to address suspected cross-contamination and a sequencing artifact. In a later analysis, a clonal expansion index was calculated for each public chain from normalized within-repertoire ranks of inferred template counts. In a later analysis, generation probabilities were computed with a VDJ recombination model fitted to out-of-frame rearrangements, and the resulting probabilities were checked against IGoR. In a later analysis, hypergeometric tests were used to score TCR-TCR, TCR-HLA and TCR-CMV co-occurrence, with a repertoire-size bias correction applied to TCR pairs. False discovery rates were estimated in a later analysis by permuting HLA or CMV assignments 20 times. A later analysis grouped co-occurring TCRs with DBSCAN, adding TCRdist sequence similarity when clustering within HLA-allele-positive subsets. For co-occurrence clustering, repertoires with fewer than 30,000 or more than 120,000 public chains were excluded, along with roughly 5 repertoires with anomalous nucleotide sharing. TCRdb provides this immuneACCESS table in a form limited to in-frame rearrangements. Some clones are lacking; in checked studies, under half of them reflect an unresolved V gene, and why the rest are absent is not known. V and J calls and clone size are copied from that table; D and trimming were computed from the DNA. In all, the sample holds a few hundred thousand clones, and 60% to 85% of those were seen once. Clones ranked in the top ten supply about 16% of the sample.

The cohort consisted of hundreds of healthy bone marrow donors. All cohort members were sampled while nominally healthy, although unrecorded immune exposures were likely present. The donor was CMV seronegative and belonged to the group of over 300 seronegative cohort members. Each donor provided a peripheral blood sample, and peripheral blood mononuclear cells were used for TCR beta sequencing. The Qiagen DNeasy Blood Extraction Kit was used to extract genomic DNA from the blood cell samples. This sample was taken from a study of cytomegalovirus exposure and HLA in healthy donors (dated by TCRdb to the late 2010s). As for the study more broadly: An earlier analysis of 587 of the donors reported 250 to 350 Gb of sequence data and 117 million unique TCR beta sequences from 150 million to 200 million T cells. An early release covering roughly 640 HLA-typed donors comprised about 300 gigabases of sequencing data and some 79 million unique TCR sequences. Typing coverage varied by locus: roughly 629-640 donors for A, B, C, DRB1 and DQB1; more than 500 for DQA1; over 600 for DPA1; more than 450 for DPB1. About five DR-DQ haplotypes were handled as single units for association and clustering, since linkage in the cohort was strong. The study profiled the T cell repertoires of 500 to 800 subjects by immunosequencing and related them to cytomegalovirus serostatus. Along with the approximately 650-subject first cohort, a separate validation cohort of around 110 different subjects was used. To predict cytomegalovirus infection status, the study combined high-throughput TCR immunosequencing, statistical association of individual TCRs with disease status, and machine learning. In the later analysis, no new phenotypic data were used to find candidate immune exposures; instead, reliance was placed on TCR beta sequences and their occurrence across donors. The study aimed to test whether signatures of past pathogen exposure could be identified by cataloging public T cell receptors. An earlier analysis of several hundred of the donors applied high-throughput TCR beta sequencing to assess whether each TCR beta V gene segment acted as functional or pseudogenic. HLA typing included class I and class II loci at four-digit resolution. Every discovery cohort repertoire had been produced on one sequencing platform. In a later analysis, previously published TCR beta repertoires from 550 to 700 donors were re-analyzed and high-resolution HLA genotyping was added so that TCR occurrence patterns could be studied. A later genetic analysis used genome-wide SNP genotypes for about 55% of the 666 donors, treating that subset as a discovery cohort. Donor age, sex, ethnicity and CMV serostatus were compiled alongside the repertoire data. Of the approximately 400 genotyped donors, 65% to 90% fell in the genetic ancestry cluster associated with self-reported Caucasian donors. Across 300 to 500 genotyped donors of the cohort, an average of roughly 200,000 unique TCR beta nucleotide sequences per donor were sequenced, and roughly 18% of those sequences were non-productive.

The germline V gene supplies CDR1 ENHRY and CDR2 SYGVKD. The CDR3 spans 14 residues, from the cysteine through the phenylalanine. Only the CDR3 portion is preserved as DNA: 42 bases, with reading frame beginning at the first base. Trimming at the junction amounts to 3 bases on V and 4 bases on J, and the germline ends lie 12 bases apart. General study outcomes and caveats: A further reported finding was that TCR beta sequences accurately predicted the HLA-A and HLA-B alleles for most subjects in the first cohort. According to a later genetic analysis, donors in an Asian-associated ancestry cluster had fewer N-insertions in productive TCRs than the approximately 670-donor mean. The classifier was reported to diagnose cytomegalovirus status with high specificity and sensitivity in both the original cohort and the validation cohort. A later analysis reported that several top co-occurrence clusters appeared linked to parvovirus B19, influenza, CMV and Epstein-Barr virus. Three of the identified cytomegalovirus-associated TCR beta chains were confirmed in vitro to be specific for cytomegalovirus antigens. In this cohort, only TCR beta chains were sequenced, and detectable features were limited by the absence of alpha or paired-chain data. The presence/absence analyses assumed that sequencing depth was roughly uniform across donors, and that assumption may not be true. In a later analysis, HLA-associated TCR beta chains showed more clonal expansion and lower generation probabilities than non-associated chains that were equally common. In an earlier analysis of approximately 590 of the donors, most TCR beta V segments appeared in productive rearrangements about 87% or about 30% of the time, broadly matching IMGT annotations. Because HLA typing was unavailable for some donors at each locus, only the typed subset was used in association tests. It was suggested by the authors that the approach could potentially be generalized to other disease states and immunological phenotypes. When HLA alleles, especially DR and DQ, strongly co-occurred, attributing TCR associations to individual alleles was difficult. Because the 87-base-pair reads could not distinguish some IMGT-functional V segments, including TRBV6-2 and TRBV6-3, those segments were excluded. In a later analysis, TCR association rates were found to vary across HLA loci, with the most associated TCRs seen for DRB1 alleles and the fewest for HLA-C alleles. The study gave a list of roughly 150 TCR beta chains associated with cytomegalovirus. An association between a missense DCLRE1C variant and V-gene and J-gene trimming of TCR beta chains was found in a later genetic analysis and replicated in an independent cohort. Linkage disequilibrium might explain the correlated functional status among segregating V segments, but an unknown experimental factor could not be excluded. Most TCR sequences were observed very rarely across donors, whereas some public TCRs were present in many individuals. Seventeen rarely observed V segments, including chromosome 9 orphons, were excluded from the earlier analysis of approximately 500 of the donors because counts were too low. Most CMV-associated TCR beta chains appeared to be HLA-restricted in a later analysis, and the HLA associations seemed to be driven largely by CMV exposure. A later analysis associated roughly 17,000 TCR beta sequences with specific HLA alleles at a false discovery rate of 0.05. A cluster of highly shared sequence variants was judged likely to represent a technical artifact of the sequencing pipeline. CMV serostatus was the only immune exposure information available for the cohort.

Sequencing was performed on PBMCs. This chain joins TRBV10-3 to TRBJ2-5; the D segment could be TRBD1, given 6 matching bases. This receptor was taken from a middle-aged man in good health and CMV-seronegative. The CDR3 loop reads CAISDLTGRETQYF. The DNA sequence reads TGTGCCATCAGTGACCTAACAGGGAGAGAGACCCAGTACTTC.